This T cell receptor beta chain was observed in a study of cytotoxic CD8 clonotypes in ibrutinib-treated CLL. Turning to the study itself: Among patients, around 24 responded partially and 2 completely; roughly 15 then stayed remitted and roughly 12 progressed after median about 68 months. Mean values per sample were a few hundred thousand productive templates and tens of thousands of productive rearrangements.

The CDR3 consists of 16 residues. Trimming removed 6 bases from V and 6 bases from J, with 25 bases in between. Germline lookup yields CDR1 SGHDT and CDR2 YYEEEE. The data were produced by immunoSEQ multiplex PCR, yet TCRdb's version contains in-frame clones alone and is incomplete. The profile covers just under 70,000 clones, with under 70% appearing a single time and under 6% taken by the ten largest. This sequence joins TRBV5-6 and TRBJ2-7; D tentatively fits TRBD1 or TRBD2 (5 bases each). This specimen consisted of PBMCs, obtained after 12 months of ibrutinib treatment. The sequence was obtained from a human donor with chronic lymphocytic leukemia. The CDR3 sequence is CASIARDPHFVAEQYF. The CDR3 DNA follows: TGTGCCAGCATCGCCCGGGACCCCCATTTTGTTGCCGAGCAGTACTTC.